This T cell receptor (beta chain) was sequenced for a study of T cell responses to AZD1222 COVID-19 vaccine. Notes on the study in general: Clonal diversity was possibly underestimated, and white British individuals and females predominated among donors. Only a handful of AZD1222 recipients were seropositive at baseline. Dominant CD4 TCR responses targeted spike regions 160-218 and 743-854. Repertoires were obtained only post-peak T cell response.

Trimming left V 2 bases short and J 3 bases short, with 17 bases between. The CDR3 has 17 amino acids. Germline V CDR1 and CDR2: MNHEY, SMNVEV (reference sequence). This clone was counted once. Its cognate antigen is unknown. This table comes from immunoSEQ multiplex PCR, and its TCRdb copy is limited to in-frame clones, with some not included. The repertoire consists of 200,000 to 250,000 clones, with 94% occurring once and the leading ten covering over 1.5%. This rearrangement joins TRBV27 to TRBJ1-5; no clear D. This specimen consisted of peripheral blood, obtained 28 days after the second dose of the MenACWY control vaccine. The receptor comes from an adult who received the MenACWY meningococcal vaccine as a control. This CDR3 reads CASSLIGPGTSNQPQHF. The CDR3 region has the DNA TGTGCCAGCAGTTTAATTGGGCCAGGCACATCCAATCAGCCCCAGCATTTT.